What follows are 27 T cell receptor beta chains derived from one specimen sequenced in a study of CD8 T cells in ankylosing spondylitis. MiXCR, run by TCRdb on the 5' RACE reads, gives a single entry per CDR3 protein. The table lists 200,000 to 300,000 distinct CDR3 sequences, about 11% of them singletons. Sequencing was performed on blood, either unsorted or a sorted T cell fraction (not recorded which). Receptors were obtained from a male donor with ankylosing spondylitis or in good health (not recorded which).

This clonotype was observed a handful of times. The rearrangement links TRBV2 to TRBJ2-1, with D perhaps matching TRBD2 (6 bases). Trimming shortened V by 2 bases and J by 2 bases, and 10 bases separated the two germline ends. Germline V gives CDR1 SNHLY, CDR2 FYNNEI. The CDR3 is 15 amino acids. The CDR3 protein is CASSERWEAYNEQFF. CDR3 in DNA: TGTGCCAGCAGTGAAAGGTGGGAGGCCTACAATGAGCAGTTCTTC.

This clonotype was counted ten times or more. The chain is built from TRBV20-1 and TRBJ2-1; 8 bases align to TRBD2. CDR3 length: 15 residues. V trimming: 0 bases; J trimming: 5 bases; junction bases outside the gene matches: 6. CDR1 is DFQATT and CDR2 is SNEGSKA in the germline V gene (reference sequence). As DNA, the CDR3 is TGCAGTGCTAGAGATTTCGGGAGGGCTAACAATGAGCAGTTCTTC. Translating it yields CSARDFGRANNEQFF.

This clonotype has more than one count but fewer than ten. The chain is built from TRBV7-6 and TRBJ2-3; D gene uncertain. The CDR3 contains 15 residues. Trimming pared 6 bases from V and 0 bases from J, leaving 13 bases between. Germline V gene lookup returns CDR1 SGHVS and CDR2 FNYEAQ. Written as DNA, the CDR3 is TGTGCCAGCAGGCCCCGGGCCCTAAGCACAGATACGCAGTATTTT. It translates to CASRPRALSTDTQYF.

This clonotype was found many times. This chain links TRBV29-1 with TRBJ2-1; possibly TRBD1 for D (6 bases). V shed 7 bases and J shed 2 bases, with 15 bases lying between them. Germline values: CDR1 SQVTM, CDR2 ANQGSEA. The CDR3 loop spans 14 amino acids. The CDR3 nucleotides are TGCAGCGCTGCTACTACAGGGACCTACAATGAGCAGTTCTTC. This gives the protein CSAATTGTYNEQFF.

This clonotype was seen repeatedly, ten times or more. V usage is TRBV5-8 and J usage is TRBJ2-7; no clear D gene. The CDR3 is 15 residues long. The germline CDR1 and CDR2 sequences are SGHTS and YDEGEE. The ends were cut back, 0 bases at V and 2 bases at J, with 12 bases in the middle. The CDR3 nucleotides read TGTGCCAGCAGCTTGGTCGGCAGCTATACCTACGAGCAGTACTTC. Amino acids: CASSLVGSYTYEQYF.

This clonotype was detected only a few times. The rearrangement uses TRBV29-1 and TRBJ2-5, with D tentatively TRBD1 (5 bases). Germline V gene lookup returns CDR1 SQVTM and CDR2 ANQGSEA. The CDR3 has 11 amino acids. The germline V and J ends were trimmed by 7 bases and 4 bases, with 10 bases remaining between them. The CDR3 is CSAQGVETQYF. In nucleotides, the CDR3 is TGCAGCGCCCAGGGTGTAGAGACCCAGTACTTC.

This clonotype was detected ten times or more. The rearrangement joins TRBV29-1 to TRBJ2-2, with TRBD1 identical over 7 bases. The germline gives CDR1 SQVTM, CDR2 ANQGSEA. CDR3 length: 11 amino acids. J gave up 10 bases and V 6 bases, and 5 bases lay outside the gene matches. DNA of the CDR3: TGCAGCGTGGGGACAGCACCGGAGCTGTTTTTT. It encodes CSVGTAPELFF.

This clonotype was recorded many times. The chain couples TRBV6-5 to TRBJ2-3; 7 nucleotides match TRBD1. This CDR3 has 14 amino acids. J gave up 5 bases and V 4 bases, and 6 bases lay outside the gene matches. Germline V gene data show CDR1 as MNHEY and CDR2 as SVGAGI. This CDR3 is CASSFYQGEDTQYF. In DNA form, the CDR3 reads TGTGCCAGCAGTTTCTATCAGGGGGAAGATACGCAGTATTTT.

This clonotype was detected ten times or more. The CDR3 DNA reads TGTGCCATCAGTTACGTCGGGACAGCGAAACCTACTGGAAACACCATATATTTT. Translated: CAISYVGTAKPTGNTIYF. The chain joins TRBV10-3 to TRBJ1-3; TRBD1 matches 7 bases. The V gene's germline CDR1 is ENHRY and CDR2 SYGVKD. The CDR3 extends over 18 amino acids. V trimming: 5 bases; J trimming: 2 bases; junction bases outside the gene matches: 15.

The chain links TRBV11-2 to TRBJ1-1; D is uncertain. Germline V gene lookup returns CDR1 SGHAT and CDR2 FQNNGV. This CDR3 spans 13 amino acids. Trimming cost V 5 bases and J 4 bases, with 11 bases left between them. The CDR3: CASSRETGTEAFF. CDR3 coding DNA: TGTGCCAGCAGCCGGGAGACGGGCACTGAAGCTTTCTTT.

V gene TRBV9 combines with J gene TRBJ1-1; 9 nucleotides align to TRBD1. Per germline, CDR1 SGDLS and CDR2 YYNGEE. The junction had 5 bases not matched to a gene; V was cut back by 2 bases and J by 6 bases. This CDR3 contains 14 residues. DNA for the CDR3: TGTGCCAGCAGCGTCCGGGACAGGGCATCTGAAGCTTTCTTT. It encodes CASSVRDRASEAFF. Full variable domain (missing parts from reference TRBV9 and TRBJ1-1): DSGVTQTPKHLITATGQRVTLRCSPRSGDLSVYWYQQSLDQGLQFLIQYYNGEERAKGNILERFSAQQFPDLHSELNLSSLELGDSALYFCASSVRDRASEAFFGQGTRLTVV.

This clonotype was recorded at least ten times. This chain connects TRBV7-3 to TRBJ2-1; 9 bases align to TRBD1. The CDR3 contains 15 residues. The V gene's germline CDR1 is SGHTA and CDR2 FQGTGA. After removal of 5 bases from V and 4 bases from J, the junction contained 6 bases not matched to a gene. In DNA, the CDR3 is TGTGCCAGCAGCCGCACAGGGGGCGCGTACAATGAGCAGTTCTTC. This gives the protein CASSRTGGAYNEQFF.

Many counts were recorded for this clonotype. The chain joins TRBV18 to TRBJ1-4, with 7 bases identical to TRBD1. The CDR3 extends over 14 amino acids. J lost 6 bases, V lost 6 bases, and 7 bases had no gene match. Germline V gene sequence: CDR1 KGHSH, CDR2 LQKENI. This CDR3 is CASSQTGSDEKLFF. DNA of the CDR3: TGTGCCAGCTCCCAGACAGGGAGTGATGAAAAACTGTTTTTT.

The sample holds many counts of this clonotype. CDR3 in amino acids: CASKTSGYYNEQFF. The CDR3 nucleotides are TGCGCCAGCAAGACTAGCGGATACTACAATGAGCAGTTCTTC. The chain recombines TRBV5-1 with TRBJ2-1; 9 nucleotides agree with TRBD2. Germline CDR1 reads SGHRS; CDR2 reads YFSETQ. V lost 6 bases to trimming and J lost 3 bases; unmatched junction nucleotides: 4. CDR3 length: 14 residues.

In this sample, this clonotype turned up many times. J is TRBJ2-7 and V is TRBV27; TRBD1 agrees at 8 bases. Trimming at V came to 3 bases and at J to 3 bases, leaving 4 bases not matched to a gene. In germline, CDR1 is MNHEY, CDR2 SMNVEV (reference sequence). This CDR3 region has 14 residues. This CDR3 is CASSLQGAGYEQYF. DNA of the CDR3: TGTGCCAGCAGTTTGCAGGGGGCCGGCTACGAGCAGTACTTC.

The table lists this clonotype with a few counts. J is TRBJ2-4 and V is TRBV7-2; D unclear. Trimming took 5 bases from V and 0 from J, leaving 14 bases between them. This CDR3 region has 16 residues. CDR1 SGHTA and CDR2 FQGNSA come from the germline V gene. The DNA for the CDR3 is TGTGCCAGCAGCCAAGACATTACGCTAGCCAAAAACATTCAGTACTTC. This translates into CASSQDITLAKNIQYF.

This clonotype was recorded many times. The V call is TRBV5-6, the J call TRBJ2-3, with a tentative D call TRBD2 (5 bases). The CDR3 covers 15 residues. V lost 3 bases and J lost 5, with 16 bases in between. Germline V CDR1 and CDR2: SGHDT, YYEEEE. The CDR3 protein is CASSSGLGSGDTQYF. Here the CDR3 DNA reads TGTGCCAGCAGCTCTGGCTTGGGGAGTGGAGATACGCAGTATTTT.

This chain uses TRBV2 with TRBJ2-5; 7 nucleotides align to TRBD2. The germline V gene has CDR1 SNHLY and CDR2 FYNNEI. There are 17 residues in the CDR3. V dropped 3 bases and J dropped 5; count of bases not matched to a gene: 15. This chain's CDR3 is CASSDSFPLAGGETQYF. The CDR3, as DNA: TGTGCCAGCAGTGACTCGTTCCCGCTAGCCGGGGGGGAGACCCAGTACTTC.

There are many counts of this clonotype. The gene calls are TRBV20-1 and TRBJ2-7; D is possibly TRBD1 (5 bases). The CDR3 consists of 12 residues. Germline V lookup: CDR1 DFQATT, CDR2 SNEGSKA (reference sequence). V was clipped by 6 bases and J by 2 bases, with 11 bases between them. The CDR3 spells CSAASRAYEQYF. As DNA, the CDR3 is TGCAGTGCCGCTTCCAGGGCCTACGAGCAGTACTTC.

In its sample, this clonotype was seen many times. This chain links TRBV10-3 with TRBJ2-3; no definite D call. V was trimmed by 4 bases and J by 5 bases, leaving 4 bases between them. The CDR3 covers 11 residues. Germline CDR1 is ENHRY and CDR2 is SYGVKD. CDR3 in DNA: TGTGCCATCAGTGGGGGAGATACGCAGTATTTT. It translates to CAISGGDTQYF.

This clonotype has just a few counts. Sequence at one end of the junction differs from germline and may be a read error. The CDR3 sequence is CSVAPLRNEQFF. In nucleotides, the CDR3 is TGCAGCGTTGCCCCACTCCGAAATGAACAGTTCTTC. The chain couples TRBV29-1 to TRBJ2-1; D call uncertain. The germline V gene has CDR1 SQVTM and CDR2 ANQGSEA. The CDR3 consists of 12 residues.

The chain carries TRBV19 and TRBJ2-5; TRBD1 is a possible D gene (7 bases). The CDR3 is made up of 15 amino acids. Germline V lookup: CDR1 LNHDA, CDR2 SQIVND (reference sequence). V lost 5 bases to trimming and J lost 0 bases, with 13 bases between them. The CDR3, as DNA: TGTGCCAGTAGTGTGGGCGGGACAGACCAAGAGACCCAGTACTTC. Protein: CASSVGGTDQETQYF.

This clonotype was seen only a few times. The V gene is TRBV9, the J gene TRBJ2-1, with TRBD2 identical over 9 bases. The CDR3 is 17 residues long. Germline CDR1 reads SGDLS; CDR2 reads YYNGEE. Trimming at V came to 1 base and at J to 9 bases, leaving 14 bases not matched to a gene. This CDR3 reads CASSVRASGAPGSEQFF. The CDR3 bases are TGTGCCAGCAGCGTAAGGGCTAGCGGGGCCCCTGGAAGTGAGCAGTTCTTC.

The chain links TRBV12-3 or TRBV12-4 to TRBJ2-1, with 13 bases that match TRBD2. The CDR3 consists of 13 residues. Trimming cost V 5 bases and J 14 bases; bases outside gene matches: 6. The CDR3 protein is CASSQTSGGGEFF. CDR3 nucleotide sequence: TGTGCCAGCAGTCAAACTAGCGGGGGGGGCGAGTTCTTC.

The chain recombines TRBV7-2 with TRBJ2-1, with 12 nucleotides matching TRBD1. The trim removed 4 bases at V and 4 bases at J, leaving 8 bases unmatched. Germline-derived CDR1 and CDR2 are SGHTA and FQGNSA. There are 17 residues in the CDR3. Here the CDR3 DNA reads TGTGCCAGCAGCTCCCACTGGGACAGGGGGCTTTACAATGAGCAGTTCTTC. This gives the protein CASSSHWDRGLYNEQFF.

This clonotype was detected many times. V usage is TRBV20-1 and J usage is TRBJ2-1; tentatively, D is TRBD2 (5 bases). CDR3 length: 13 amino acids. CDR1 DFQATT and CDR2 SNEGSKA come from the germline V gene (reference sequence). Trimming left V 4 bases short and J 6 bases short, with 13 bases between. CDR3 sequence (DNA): TGCAGTGCTAACGGGATGTTCGCCAATGAGCAGTTCTTC. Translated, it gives CSANGMFANEQFF.

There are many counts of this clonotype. In DNA, the CDR3 is TGCAGCGTTGTCAGGGGGATTACAGATACGCAGTATTTT. Translated, it gives CSVVRGITDTQYF. The rearrangement links TRBV29-1 to TRBJ2-3, with 7 bases fitting TRBD1. J lost 3 bases, V lost 4 bases, and 4 bases had no gene match. Per the germline V gene, CDR1 is SQVTM and CDR2 is ANQGSEA. The CDR3 extends over 13 amino acids.